In this sample, the clone carrying this TCR beta chain turned up many times. Its antigen is not known. TCRdb recomputed calls from the 5' RACE reads with MiXCR, one row per CDR3 protein. The table records approximately 390,000 distinct CDR3 sequences, about 15% of them present only once. The data were taken from a study of T-cell memory formation after mild COVID-19. Background on the study: The TCR clusters were mostly specific to one donor. General observations from the study: CD8+ contracting clones occupied EMRA, while CD4+ ones occupied mainly CM and EM. Clones that contracted from day 15 to 85 were balanced CD4/CD8, while later expanders leaned CD4+. Some responding clones appeared in pre-infection memory, suggesting cross-reactive memory joined.

Germline values: CDR1 LGHNA, CDR2 YSLEER. The V end lost 0 bases, the J end lost 2 bases, and 10 bases lay between the germline ends. The CDR3 runs to 16 residues. The specimen sequenced was PBMCs or a T cell subset sorted from them (not recorded which). This TCR was sampled from a man between 18 and 35 years old who had mild COVID-19 (a few samples of this study predate the infection). Cell type and time point are not known. This sequence joins TRBV4-3 and TRBJ2-2, with D maybe TRBD1 (5 bases). The CDR3: CASSQDPQGNTGELFF. CDR3 nucleotides: TGCGCCAGCAGCCAAGATCCGCAGGGAAACACCGGGGAGCTGTTTTTT.